Given below is one TCR beta chain in context. The data belong to a study of T cells in Graves' hyperthyroidism and ophthalmopathy. TCR beta CDR3 regions were amplified from RNA. With the HTBI primer set, the TCR CDR3 went through a first round of RT-PCR. Each CDR3 protein is one row after TCRdb ran MiXCR on the multiplex PCR reads. The sample carries about 620,000 distinct CDR3 sequences, under 20% recorded once. CDR3 size: 16 residues. Germline V gene data show CDR1 as LNHDA and CDR2 as SQIVND (reference sequence). V shed 7 bases, J shed 7 bases, and the junction held 14 bases outside the gene matches.

The receptor was isolated from a woman aged 25 to 45 with Graves' hyperthyroidism. The chain recombines TRBV19 with TRBJ2-1, with 9 nucleotides matching TRBD2. Specimen: blood. The CDR3 reads CASTLTVGGRGNEQFF. The DNA for the CDR3 is TGTGCCAGTACCCTAACGGTGGGCGGGAGGGGTAATGAGCAGTTCTTC.